This is a list of T cell receptor beta chains from one sample in a study of coeliac disease. Generated by immunoSEQ multiplex PCR, the TCRdb table keeps only in-frame clones and is missing some. The table shows roughly 6,700 clones, with approximately 59% occurring only once. The sequenced sample consisted of lymphocytes from the gut lamina propria. The origin of the receptors is a man aged 55-75 years with celiac disease on a gluten-free diet. Each CDR3 is given with its conserved first and last residue. Fields, in order: V gene, clone size, J gene, D gene, CDR3 DNA, CDR3 protein. The D gene is left open where the match is weak. The size entry is marked missing in some rows and otherwise reads once, few, many or a size class.

>TRBV28|-|TRBJ2-2|-
TGTGCCAGCAGTTTTTTTGCGAGAACCGGGGAGCTGTTTTTT
CASSFFARTGELFF
>TRBV5-6|-|TRBJ2-2|TRBD2
TGTGCCAGCAGCTTGGGATCAGCGGGGATGACCGGGGAGCTGTTTTTT
CASSLGSAGMTGELFF
>TRBV2|-|TRBJ2-2|TRBD2
TGTGCCAGCAGTGTGGCGGGGGGGCCCACCGGGGAGCTGTTTTTT
CASSVAGGPTGELFF
>TRBV5-4|-|TRBJ2-1|TRBD2
TGTGCCAGCAGCTTGGCCGGCGGGGGCTCCTACAATGAGCAGTTCTTC
CASSLAGGGSYNEQFF
>TRBV5-1|-|TRBJ1-2|-
TGCGCCAGCAGCTTGGGCAGCTATGGCTACACCTTC
CASSLGSYGYTF
>TRBV6-1|-|TRBJ2-7|-
TGTGCCAGCAGTGAATGGTGGGGCGAGGACGAGCAGTACTTC
CASSEWWGEDEQYF
>TRBV6-6|-|TRBJ2-3|-
TGTGCCAGCAGTTGGACTGGAGATACGCAGTATTTT
CASSWTGDTQYF
>TRBV9|few|TRBJ1-4|-
TGTGCCAGCAGCGTGGCTTCGGGGACAACTAATGAAAAACTGTTTTTT
CASSVASGTTNEKLFF
>TRBV10-3|-|TRBJ2-3|-
TGTGCCATCACTTCCCGACATCGGTCAGATACGCAGTATTTT
CAITSRHRSDTQYF
>TRBV6-5|-|TRBJ2-7|-
TGTGCCAGCAGTTACCCCAGTGAATCCCAGCAGTACTTC
CASSYPSESQQYF
>TRBV11-1|-|TRBJ2-3|-
TGTGCCAGCAGCGCCCTAACAGGGATTAAAGATACGCAGTATTTT
CASSALTGIKDTQYF
>TRBV6-1|medium-sized|TRBJ1-4|TRBD1
TGTGCCAGCAGTGGGGGACAGACATTCTCAACTAATGAAAAACTGTTTTTT
CASSGGQTFSTNEKLFF
>TRBV19|-|TRBJ2-7|-
TGTGCCAGTAGTTCGAGCGCCTACGAGCAGTACTTC
CASSSSAYEQYF
>TRBV2|-|TRBJ2-1|TRBD2
TGTGCCAGCAGCGTGACTAGCGGGGGGCCCTCCGACAATGAGCAGTTCTTC
CASSVTSGGPSDNEQFF
>TRBV6-5|-|TRBJ2-7|TRBD1
TGTGCCAGCAGTTACGGGACAGCGCTATCCTACGAGCAGTACTTC
CASSYGTALSYEQYF
>TRBV28|-|TRBJ2-2|TRBD2
TGTGCCAGCAGTTTGGTAGCGGGGGCTCCGGTCGGGGAGCTGTTTTTT
CASSLVAGAPVGELFF
>TRBV5-1|few|TRBJ1-2|TRBD1
TGCGCCAGCAGCTTAACAGGGGAATGGGATGGCTACACCTTC
CASSLTGEWDGYTF
>TRBV4-2|-|TRBJ2-3|TRBD2
TGTGCCAGCAGCCAAGATCCGGGCGCGGGGGGGTTAGCAGATACGCAGTATTTT
CASSQDPGAGGLADTQYF
>TRBV4-1|-|TRBJ2-1|TRBD1
TGCGCCAGCAGCCAAGACCCGACAGGGAGATACAATGAGCAGTTCTTC
CASSQDPTGRYNEQFF
>TRBV18|-|TRBJ2-3|-
TGTGCCAGCTCACCAGAGGACACCTCATACACAGATACGCAGTATTTT
CASSPEDTSYTDTQYF
>TRBV6-6|-|TRBJ1-4|TRBD1
TGTGCCAGCAGTTTCTGGGACAGAAATGAAAAACTGTTTTTT
CASSFWDRNEKLFF
>TRBV6-1|few|TRBJ1-2|TRBD1
TGTGCCAGCAGGCCCAGGACAGGGAACTATGGCTACACCTTC
CASRPRTGNYGYTF
>TRBV6-1|-|TRBJ1-2|TRBD1
TGTGCCAGCAGTGAAGTCCGGACAGGGGCTACTAACTATGGCTACACCTTC
CASSEVRTGATNYGYTF
>TRBV11-2|once|TRBJ2-2|TRBD2
TGTGCCAGCAGCTTAGGGACTAGGCGCACCGGGGAGCTGTTTTTT
CASSLGTRRTGELFF
>TRBV15|-|TRBJ2-7|-
TGTGCCACCGCACGTGGGAGAGCTCTTTCGTACGAGCAGTACTTC
CATARGRALSYEQYF
>TRBV18|-|TRBJ2-5|TRBD1
TGTGCCAGCTCACGACAGGGGCCACAAGAGACCCAGTACTTC
CASSRQGPQETQYF
>TRBV5-6|-|TRBJ2-5|TRBD2
TGTGCCAGCAGTGTTAGCGGGGTGTCTGGGGAGACCCAGTACTTC
CASSVSGVSGETQYF
>TRBV7-2|-|TRBJ1-6|-
TGTGCCAGCAGCTTAGTTGGCAGGGGATCACCCCTCCACTTT
CASSLVGRGSPLHF
>TRBV6-5|few|TRBJ1-1|TRBD1
TGTGCCAGCAGTTCAAGGACAGGGCGATTCACTGAAGCTTTCTTT
CASSSRTGRFTEAFF
>TRBV7-2|-|TRBJ1-6|-
TGTGCCAGCAGCTTAGGAGGGTCGGGTTCACCCCTCCACTTT
CASSLGGSGSPLHF
>TRBV27|once|TRBJ2-5|TRBD2
TGTGCCAGCAGTCCCCGATGGAGTAGCGGGGGGAGACGAGAGACCCAGTACTTC
CASSPRWSSGGRRETQYF
>TRBV2|-|TRBJ1-5|-
TGTGCCAGCAGTGAAGGGGGGGCGGGGGCACGACAGCCCCAGCATTTT
CASSEGGAGARQPQHF
>TRBV28|-|TRBJ2-5|-
TGTGCCACCTTTCAAGAGACCCAGTACTTC
CATFQETQYF
>TRBV2|-|TRBJ1-6|-
TGTGCCAGCAGTGTCGGAAACAGCATTAATTCACCCCTCCACTTT
CASSVGNSINSPLHF
>TRBV15|-|TRBJ2-3|-
TGTGCCACCAGCAGTATTAGGAGGGGCACGCAGTATTTT
CATSSIRRGTQYF
>TRBV7-2|-|TRBJ1-1|-
TGTGCCAGCAGCTTAGACAGGAACACTGAAGCTTTCTTT
CASSLDRNTEAFF
>TRBV7-9|-|TRBJ1-3|-
TGTGCCAGCAGCGCGGCGTCAGGAAACACCATATATTTT
CASSAASGNTIYF
>TRBV4-2|-|TRBJ2-4|TRBD2
TGTGCCAGCAGCCAAGATGTTTCGAGGCCTAGCGGGGGGGTATACGGCATTCAGTACTTC
CASSQDVSRPSGGVYGIQYF
>TRBV18|-|TRBJ1-5|TRBD1
TGTGCCAGCTCACCGGACAGGGGGAGACAGCCCCAGCATTTT
CASSPDRGRQPQHF
>TRBV12-5|-|TRBJ1-1|-
TGTGCTAGTGGCCCGTCGCGGCAAGGGGCTGAAGCTTTCTTT
CASGPSRQGAEAFF
>TRBV6-6|-|TRBJ2-1|-
TGTGCCAGCAGTTCCAGGGCAGGGGAGTTCTTC
CASSSRAGEFF
>TRBV6-1|-|TRBJ2-7|-
TGTGCCACTCGCCAACGGGGGATGGGCGAGCAGTACTTC
CATRQRGMGEQYF
>TRBV14|-|TRBJ1-1|-
TGTGCCAGCAGCCAAGACAGGAACACTGAAGCTTTCTTT
CASSQDRNTEAFF
>TRBV6-1|-|TRBJ1-2|-
TGTGCCAGCAGTGAAGCCGAGGGCGGAGGCTACACCTTC
CASSEAEGGGYTF
>TRBV28|few|TRBJ1-6|TRBD1
TGTGCCAGCAGTTCCGGGACAGGGTCCTATAATTCACCCCTCCACTTT
CASSSGTGSYNSPLHF
>TRBV6-5|-|TRBJ2-7|TRBD2
TGTGCCAGCAGTCCTAGCGGGGGGACCTACGAGCAGTACTTC
CASSPSGGTYEQYF
>TRBV19|-|TRBJ1-1|-
TGTGCCAGTAGTATTCGTGCAGGGCGTACCCCGCGGGAAGCTTTCTTT
CASSIRAGRTPREAFF
>TRBV7-8|-|TRBJ1-6|TRBD1
TGTGCCAGCAGCTCTGACAGGGGGAATTCACCCCTCCACTTT
CASSSDRGNSPLHF
>TRBV7-9|-|TRBJ2-5|TRBD1
TGTGCCAGCAGCTTAGGACAGGGGAGACAAGAGACCCAGTACTTC
CASSLGQGRQETQYF
>TRBV28|-|TRBJ1-2|TRBD1
TGTGCCAGCAGTTTCCACAGGGGGGATCCCTATGGCTACACCTTC
CASSFHRGDPYGYTF
>TRBV4-1|few|TRBJ1-6|TRBD1
TGCGCCAGCAGAGGGGGACAGGGGGCGCCTTCACCCCTCCACTTT
CASRGGQGAPSPLHF
>TRBV30|-|TRBJ2-2|TRBD1
TGTGCCTGGAGTGTAATGGGACAGGAGACCGGGGAGCTGTTTTTT
CAWSVMGQETGELFF